This T cell receptor beta chain originates from a study of T cells in Graves' hyperthyroidism and ophthalmopathy. Germline V gene sequence: CDR1 KGHDR, CDR2 SFDVKD. There are 16 residues in the CDR3. Trimming took 4 bases from V and 4 from J, leaving 18 bases between them. RNA transcripts served as the template for amplifying TCR beta CDR3 regions. Initially, a first-round RT-PCR of the TCR CDR3 employed the HTBI primer set. MiXCR, run by TCRdb on the multiplex PCR reads, gives a single entry per CDR3 protein. Here the sample spans around 400,000 distinct CDR3 sequences, less than 15% being singletons. This clonotype was counted at least ten times.

This chain links TRBV24-1 with TRBJ2-5, with D perhaps matching TRBD1 or TRBD2 (5 bases each). The sample taken for sequencing was blood. The source of this sequence is a woman aged 18-29 years with Graves' hyperthyroidism. The DNA for the CDR3 is TGTGCCACCAGTGAGCAACCCAAGGCTGGGGGAGAGACCCAGTACTTC. Encoded protein: CATSEQPKAGGETQYF.